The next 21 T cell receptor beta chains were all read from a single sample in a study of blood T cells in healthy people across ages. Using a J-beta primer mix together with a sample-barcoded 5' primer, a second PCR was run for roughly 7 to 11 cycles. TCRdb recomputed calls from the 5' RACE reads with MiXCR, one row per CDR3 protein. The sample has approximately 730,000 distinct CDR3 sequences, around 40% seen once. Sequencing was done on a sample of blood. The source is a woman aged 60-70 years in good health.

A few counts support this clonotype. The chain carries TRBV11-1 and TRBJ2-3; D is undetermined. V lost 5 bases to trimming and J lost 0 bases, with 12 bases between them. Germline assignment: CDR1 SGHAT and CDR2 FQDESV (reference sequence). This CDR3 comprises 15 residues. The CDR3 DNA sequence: TGTGCCAGCAGCCCCGGCGAGTACAGCACAGATACGCAGTATTTT. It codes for CASSPGEYSTDTQYF.

The CDR3 nucleotides read TGCAGTGCTAGAGATCGACAGGGGGCCTTAGGCTACACCTTC. Amino acids: CSARDRQGALGYTF. The chain employs TRBV20-1 and TRBJ1-2, with TRBD1 identical over 10 bases. Germline V CDR1 and CDR2: DFQATT, SNEGSKA (reference sequence). After removal of 0 bases from V and 8 bases from J, the junction contained 6 bases not matched to a gene. This CDR3 is built from 14 residues.

The DNA for the CDR3 is TGTGCCAGCAGTCGGACAGGGGAAGAAGAGCCCCAGCATTTT. It codes for CASSRTGEEEPQHF. The chain couples TRBV6-2 or TRBV6-3 to TRBJ1-5, with 9 bases aligning to TRBD1. Trimming took 5 bases from V and 8 from J; bases not matched to a gene: 7. Germline V CDR1 and CDR2: MNHEY, SVGEGT. The length of the CDR3 is 14 residues.

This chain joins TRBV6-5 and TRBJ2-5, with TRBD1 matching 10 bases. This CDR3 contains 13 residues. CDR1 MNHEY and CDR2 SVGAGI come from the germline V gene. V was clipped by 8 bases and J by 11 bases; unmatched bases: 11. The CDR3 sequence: CASGGTGAREQYF. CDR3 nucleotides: TGTGCCAGCGGCGGGACAGGGGCGAGGGAGCAGTACTTC.

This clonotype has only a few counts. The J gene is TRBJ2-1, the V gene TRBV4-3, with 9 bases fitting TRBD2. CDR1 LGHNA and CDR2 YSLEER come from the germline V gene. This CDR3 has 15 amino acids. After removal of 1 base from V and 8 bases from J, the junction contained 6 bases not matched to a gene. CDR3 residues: CASSQGRTSVYEQFF. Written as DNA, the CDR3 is TGCGCCAGCAGCCAAGGGAGGACTAGCGTTTATGAGCAGTTCTTC.

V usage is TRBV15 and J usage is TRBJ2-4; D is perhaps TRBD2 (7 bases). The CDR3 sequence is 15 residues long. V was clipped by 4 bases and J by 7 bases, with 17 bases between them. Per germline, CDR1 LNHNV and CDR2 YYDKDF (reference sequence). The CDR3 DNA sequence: TGTGCCACCAGCACACTCACCGAGGGGGGGAACATTCAGTACTTC. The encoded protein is CATSTLTEGGNIQYF. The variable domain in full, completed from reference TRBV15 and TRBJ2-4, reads DAMVIQNPRYQVTQFGKPVTLSCSQTLNHNVMYWYQQKSSQAPKLLFHYYDKDFNNEADTPDNFQSRRPNTSFCFLDIRSPGLGDTAMYLCATSTLTEGGNIQYFGAGTRLSVL.

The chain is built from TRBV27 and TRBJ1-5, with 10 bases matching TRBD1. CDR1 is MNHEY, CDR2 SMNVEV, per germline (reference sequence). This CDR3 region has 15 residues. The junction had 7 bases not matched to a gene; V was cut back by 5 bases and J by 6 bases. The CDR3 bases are TGTGCCAGCAGTAACGGACAGGGGGGGGGTCAGCCCCAGCATTTT. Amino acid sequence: CASSNGQGGGQPQHF.

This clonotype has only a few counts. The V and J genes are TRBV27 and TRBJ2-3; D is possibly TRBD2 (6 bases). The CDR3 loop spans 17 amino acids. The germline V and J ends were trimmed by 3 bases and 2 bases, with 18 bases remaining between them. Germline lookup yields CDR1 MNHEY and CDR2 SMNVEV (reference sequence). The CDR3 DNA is TGTGCCAGCAGTTTCCACCCTAGGAGGGGCTACACAGATACGCAGTATTTT. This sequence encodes CASSFHPRRGYTDTQYF.

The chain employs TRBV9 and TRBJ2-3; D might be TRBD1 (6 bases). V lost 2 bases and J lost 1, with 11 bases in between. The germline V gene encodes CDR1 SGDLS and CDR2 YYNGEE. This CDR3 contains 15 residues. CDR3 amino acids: CASSVAGAGTDTQYF. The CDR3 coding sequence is TGTGCCAGCAGCGTTGCAGGGGCGGGCACAGATACGCAGTATTTT.

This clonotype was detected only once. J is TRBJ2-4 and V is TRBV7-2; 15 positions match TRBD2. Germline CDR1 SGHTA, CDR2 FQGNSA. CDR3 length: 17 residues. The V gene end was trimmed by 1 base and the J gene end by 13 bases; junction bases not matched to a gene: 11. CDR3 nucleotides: TGTGCCAGCAGCTTAGGGACTAGCGGGAGGGCTGGGTATGAGCAGTACTTC. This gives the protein CASSLGTSGRAGYEQYF.

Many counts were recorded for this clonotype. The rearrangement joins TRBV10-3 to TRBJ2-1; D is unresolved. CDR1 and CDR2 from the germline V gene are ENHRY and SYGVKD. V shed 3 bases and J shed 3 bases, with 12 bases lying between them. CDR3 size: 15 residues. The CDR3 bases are TGTGCCATCAGTGAAAATTCTGGGGTCTACAATGAGCAGTTCTTC. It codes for CAISENSGVYNEQFF.

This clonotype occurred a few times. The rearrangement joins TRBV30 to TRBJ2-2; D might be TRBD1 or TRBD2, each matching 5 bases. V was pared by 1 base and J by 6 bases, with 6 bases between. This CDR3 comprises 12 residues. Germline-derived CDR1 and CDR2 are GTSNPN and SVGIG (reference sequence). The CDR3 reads CAWSAGPGELFF. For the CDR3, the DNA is TGTGCCTGGAGTGCGGGACCCGGGGAGCTGTTTTTT.

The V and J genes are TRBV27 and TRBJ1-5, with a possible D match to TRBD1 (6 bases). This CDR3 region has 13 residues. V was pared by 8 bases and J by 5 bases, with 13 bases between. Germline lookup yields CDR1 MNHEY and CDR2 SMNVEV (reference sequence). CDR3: CASRGGGHQPQHF. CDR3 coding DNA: TGTGCCAGCCGCGGCGGGGGCCATCAGCCCCAGCATTTT.

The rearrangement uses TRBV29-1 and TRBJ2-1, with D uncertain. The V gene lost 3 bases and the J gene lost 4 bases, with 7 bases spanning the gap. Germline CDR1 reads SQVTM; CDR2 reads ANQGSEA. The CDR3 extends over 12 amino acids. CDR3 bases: TGCAGCGTTGAGGGCCTTTACAATGAGCAGTTCTTC. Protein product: CSVEGLYNEQFF.

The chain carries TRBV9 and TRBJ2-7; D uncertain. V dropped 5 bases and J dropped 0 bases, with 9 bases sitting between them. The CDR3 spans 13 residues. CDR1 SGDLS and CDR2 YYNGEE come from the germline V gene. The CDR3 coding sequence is TGTGCCAGCAGTCCAGACCTCTCCTACGAGCAGTACTTC. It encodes CASSPDLSYEQYF.

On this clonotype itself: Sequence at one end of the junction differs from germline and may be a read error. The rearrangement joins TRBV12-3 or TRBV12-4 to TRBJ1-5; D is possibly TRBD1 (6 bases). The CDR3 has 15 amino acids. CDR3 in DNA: TGTGCCTGCAGGCCCCAGGGGATTAGCAATCAGCCCCAGCATTTT. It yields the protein CACRPQGISNQPQHF.

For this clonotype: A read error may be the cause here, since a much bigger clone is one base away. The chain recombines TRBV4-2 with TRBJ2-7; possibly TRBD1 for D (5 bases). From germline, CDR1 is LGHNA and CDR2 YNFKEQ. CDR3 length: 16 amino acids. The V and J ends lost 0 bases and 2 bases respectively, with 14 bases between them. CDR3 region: CASSQENPGPTYEQYF. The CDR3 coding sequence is TGTGCCAGCAGCCAAGAAAACCCAGGGCCCACCTACGAGCAGTACTTC.

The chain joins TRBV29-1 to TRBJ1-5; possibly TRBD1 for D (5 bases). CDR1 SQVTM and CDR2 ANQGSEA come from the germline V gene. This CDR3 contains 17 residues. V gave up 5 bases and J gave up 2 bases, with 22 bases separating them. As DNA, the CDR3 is TGCAGCGTTACCACCTGGACACCGGGCGCCGGCAATCAGCCCCAGCATTTT. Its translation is CSVTTWTPGAGNQPQHF.

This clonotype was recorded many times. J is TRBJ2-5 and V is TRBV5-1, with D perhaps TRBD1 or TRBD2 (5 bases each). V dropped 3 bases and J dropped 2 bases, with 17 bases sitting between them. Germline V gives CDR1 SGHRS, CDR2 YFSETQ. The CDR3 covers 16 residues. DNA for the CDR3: TGCGCCAGCAGCTCCCCTCGGGTTGGGGGACAAGAGACCCAGTACTTC. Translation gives CASSSPRVGGQETQYF.

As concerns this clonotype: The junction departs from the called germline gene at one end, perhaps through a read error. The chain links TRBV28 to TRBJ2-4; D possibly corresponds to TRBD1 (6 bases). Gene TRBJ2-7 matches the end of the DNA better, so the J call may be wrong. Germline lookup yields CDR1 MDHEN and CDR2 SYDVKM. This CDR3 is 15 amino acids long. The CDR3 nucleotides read TGTACCAGCAGTTTGGGGGCAGGGGCCTCCTACGAGCAGTACTTC. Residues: CTSSLGAGASYEQYF.

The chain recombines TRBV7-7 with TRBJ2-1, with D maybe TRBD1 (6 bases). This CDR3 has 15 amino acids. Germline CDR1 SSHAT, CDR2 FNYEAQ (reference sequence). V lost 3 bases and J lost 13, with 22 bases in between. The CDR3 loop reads CASSLNRVPQETQFF. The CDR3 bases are TGTGCCAGCAGCTTGAACAGGGTTCCTCAGGAGACCCAGTTCTTC.